The entry below describes one TCR beta chain. This record belongs to a study of shared T cell receptors in the human thymus. Produced via immunoSEQ multiplex PCR; TCRdb's table is partial and in-frame only. The sample contains some 760,000 clones, approximately 85% of which appear only once. Germline CDR1 and CDR2: MNHEY and SVGAGI. The CDR3 totals 16 residues. The V and J ends lost 0 bases and 6 bases, in that order; junction bases with no gene match: 6. Another study also made use of these data, one on human thymus T cells. That paper notes: The study used thymus tissue resected during corrective heart surgery. Blood and thymic repertoires both appeared biased in V and J gene usage.

The chain links TRBV6-5 to TRBJ2-1; 9 bases are shared with TRBD2. The sequence came from a girl in the first two years of life with a congenital heart defect. Sequencing was done on a sample of thymocytes. The CDR3 nucleotides read TGTGCCAGCAGTTACTCGGGCCTAGCGGGGCCCAATGAGCAGTTCTTC. This gives the protein CASSYSGLAGPNEQFF.